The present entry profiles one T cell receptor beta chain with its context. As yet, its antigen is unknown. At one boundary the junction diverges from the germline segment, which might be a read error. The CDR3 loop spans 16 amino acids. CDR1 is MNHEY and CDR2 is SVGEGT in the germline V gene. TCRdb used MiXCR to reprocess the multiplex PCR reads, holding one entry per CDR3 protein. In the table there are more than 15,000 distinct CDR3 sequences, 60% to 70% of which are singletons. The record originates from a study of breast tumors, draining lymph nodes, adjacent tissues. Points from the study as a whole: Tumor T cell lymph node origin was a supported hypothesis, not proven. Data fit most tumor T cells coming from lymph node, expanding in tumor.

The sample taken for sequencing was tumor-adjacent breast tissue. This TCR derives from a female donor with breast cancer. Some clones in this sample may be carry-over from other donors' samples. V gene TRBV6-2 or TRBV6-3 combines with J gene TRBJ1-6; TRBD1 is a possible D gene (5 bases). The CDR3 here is CVSSNGRGVGNSPLHF. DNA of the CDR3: TGTGTCAGCAGTAACGGCCGGGGCGTCGGTAATTCGCCCCTCCACTTT.